This is a list of T cell receptor beta chains from one sample in a study of blood T cell repertoires in COVID-19. Using immunoSEQ multiplex PCR, the repertoire was profiled, and TCRdb retains in-frame clones only, with some absent. Here the sample spans around 40,000 clones, around nine tenths being singletons. The specimen was peripheral blood. Source of these receptors: a man aged 50-60 years with active COVID-19. The CDR3 runs from the conserved cysteine through the conserved F or W. A D gene is named only where the DNA matches it firmly. The size entry is marked missing in some rows and otherwise reads once, few, many or a size class.

v_call	clone_size	j_call	d_call	cdr3_nt	cdr3_aa
TRBV18	NA	TRBJ1-5	NA	TGTGCCAGCTCACCAAAACACGGGGATCAGCCCCAGCATTTT	CASSPKHGDQPQHF
TRBV27	once	TRBJ2-1	NA	TGTGCCAGCAGTTTGGACACTAGGGGGACGGATGAGCAGTTCTTC	CASSLDTRGTDEQFF
TRBV29-1	once	TRBJ2-7	NA	TGCAGCGTCTTAGACCGGGATTTAAACGTCTACGAGCAGTACTTC	CSVLDRDLNVYEQYF
TRBV28	NA	TRBJ1-1	NA	TGTGCCAGCACAAGCGGGCCGGGGAACACTGAAGCTTTCTTT	CASTSGPGNTEAFF
TRBV12-3/TRBV12-4	once	TRBJ2-5	NA	TGTGCCAGCAGTTTATCTAGGCAAGAGACCCAGTACTTC	CASSLSRQETQYF
TRBV7-2	NA	TRBJ2-3	TRBD2	TGTGCCAGCAGCCCCCAGGGACTAGCGGGAGGAAATACGCAGTATTTT	CASSPQGLAGGNTQYF
TRBV30	NA	TRBJ2-7	NA	TGTGCCTGGAGTGTACTAACGCCTTCCTACGAGCAGTACTTC	CAWSVLTPSYEQYF
TRBV6-1	few	TRBJ2-7	TRBD1	TGTGCCAGCAGTGAGGGACAGGGGGCCTACGAGCAGTACTTC	CASSEGQGAYEQYF
TRBV9	NA	TRBJ1-3	NA	TGTGCCAGCAGCCCAAGATCAGGGAATGGAAACACCATATATTTT	CASSPRSGNGNTIYF
TRBV5-1	NA	TRBJ2-1	TRBD2	TGCGCCAGCAGCGTACCCTCGGTAGCGGGTATCTCCTACAATGAGCAGTTCTTC	CASSVPSVAGISYNEQFF
TRBV28	NA	TRBJ1-1	NA	TGTGCCAGCTGCCAGCGCCCCGCCACTGAAGCTTTCTTT	CASCQRPATEAFF
TRBV24-1	NA	TRBJ1-2	NA	TGTGCCACCAGTGATCCTCTTCATGGCTACACCTTC	CATSDPLHGYTF
TRBV18	NA	TRBJ1-4	NA	TGTGCCAGCTCACCAAGCCTGACAGCTACTAATGAAAAACTGTTTTTT	CASSPSLTATNEKLFF
TRBV27	NA	TRBJ1-5	NA	TGTGCCAGCAGTTTGGCGGGCAATCAGCCCCAGCATTTT	CASSLAGNQPQHF
TRBV6-2/TRBV6-3	few	TRBJ2-1	TRBD2	TGTGCCAGCAGTGCTAGCGGGAGCTCCTACAATGAGCAGTTCTTC	CASSASGSSYNEQFF
TRBV4-2	NA	TRBJ1-3	TRBD1	TGTGCCAGCAGCCAAGATCGCGGACAGGGGGCGCCGGGAAACACCATATATTTT	CASSQDRGQGAPGNTIYF
TRBV4-1	NA	TRBJ2-7	TRBD2	TGCGCCAGCAGCCTCTGGGGTAGCGGGAACTACGAGCAGTACTTC	CASSLWGSGNYEQYF
TRBV12-3/TRBV12-4	NA	TRBJ2-3	NA	TGTGCCAGCAGCACCGGGAGCACAGATACGCAGTATTTT	CASSTGSTDTQYF
TRBV7-9	NA	TRBJ2-2	TRBD1	TGTGCCAGCAGCCCTGACAGGGAAGGAGGCGGGGAGCTGTTTTTT	CASSPDREGGGELFF
TRBV12-3/TRBV12-4	NA	TRBJ2-1	NA	TGTGCCTTGAGGTACTTCAATGAGCAGTTCTTC	CALRYFNEQFF
TRBV11-2	NA	TRBJ1-1	NA	TGTGCCAGCACCCGGGGCCCGGGGGTGCTTTCGAACACTGAAGCTTTCTTT	CASTRGPGVLSNTEAFF
TRBV28	NA	TRBJ1-1	TRBD1	TGTGCCAGCAGTTCACAGGGGGTTTACACTGAAGCTTTCTTT	CASSSQGVYTEAFF
TRBV19	NA	TRBJ2-7	TRBD2	TGTGCCAGTAGTTCCCCCGGGACTACCACTCTTTACGAGCAGTACTTC	CASSSPGTTTLYEQYF
TRBV6-6	NA	TRBJ2-2	NA	TGTGCCAGCAGCGGTACAGGGATCGGCACCGGGGAGCTGTTTTTT	CASSGTGIGTGELFF
TRBV18	NA	TRBJ2-5	NA	TGTGCCAGCTCACCGCGAAGGGCGAGCCTAGCTAGGCCAGAGACCCAGTACTTC	CASSPRRASLARPETQYF
TRBV7-2	NA	TRBJ2-7	TRBD2	TGTGCCAGCAGCTTCCTAGCGGGAGGGCCGACCTACGAGCAGTACTTC	CASSFLAGGPTYEQYF
TRBV15	NA	TRBJ2-7	TRBD2	TGTGCCACCAGCAGAGATCCAGCGGGATCCTACGAGCAGTACTTC	CATSRDPAGSYEQYF
TRBV24-1	NA	TRBJ2-5	NA	TGTGCCACCGGTCGAGGGGGAGAGACCCAGTACTTC	CATGRGGETQYF
TRBV28	NA	TRBJ1-5	NA	TGTGCCAGCAGTTGGGGGGATCAGCCCCAGCATTTT	CASSWGDQPQHF
TRBV18	NA	TRBJ1-4	TRBD1	TGTGCCAGCTCAACCGGACAGGATGAAAAACTGTTTTTT	CASSTGQDEKLFF
TRBV2	NA	TRBJ2-7	TRBD1	TGTGCCAGCATCCGGGACAGCGGAGCCTACGAGCAGTACTTC	CASIRDSGAYEQYF
TRBV28	NA	TRBJ1-4	TRBD1	TGTGCCAGCAGTCGGACAGGGGGCCGGCTAGAAAAACTGTTTTTT	CASSRTGGRLEKLFF
TRBV18	NA	TRBJ1-1	NA	TGTGCCAGCTCACCACAACAGGGAGTAACTGAAGCTTTCTTT	CASSPQQGVTEAFF
TRBV19	NA	TRBJ1-5	NA	TGTGCCAGTAATCAGGGGTTTGACTCGCGCGTATTGCCCCAGCATTTT	CASNQGFDSRVLPQHF
TRBV6-2/TRBV6-3	once	TRBJ2-6	NA	TGTGCCAGCAGTTACGCGGGCCGGGCTGGGGCCAACGTCCTGACTTTC	CASSYAGRAGANVLTF
TRBV3-1/TRBV3-2	few	TRBJ2-3	NA	TGTGCCAGCAGCCAAGATTTTAACAGCTACACAGATACGCAGTATTTT	CASSQDFNSYTDTQYF
TRBV19	NA	TRBJ2-5	TRBD1	TGTGCCAGTAGTGCACCGGGACAGGGAAAAGAGACCCAGTACTTC	CASSAPGQGKETQYF
TRBV5-6	NA	TRBJ2-7	TRBD2	TGTGCCAGCAGCTTGGGGACTAGCGTCTACGAGCAGTACTTC	CASSLGTSVYEQYF
TRBV5-1	few	TRBJ2-2	TRBD1	TGCGCCAGCAGCACGGACAGGGGTGCGGCCGGGGAGCTGTTTTTT	CASSTDRGAAGELFF
TRBV6-2/TRBV6-3	NA	TRBJ2-1	TRBD2	TGTGCCAGCAGCGACAGGGACCTAGCGGGAAGCCTCTACAATGAGCAGTTCTTC	CASSDRDLAGSLYNEQFF
TRBV4-3	NA	TRBJ2-6	NA	TGCGCCAGCAGCCGAGACCGTAGTAACTCTGGGGCCAACGTCCTGACTTTC	CASSRDRSNSGANVLTF
TRBV2	NA	TRBJ2-2	NA	TGTGCCAGCAGCCAAAAAGCGCGGGGCGGGGAGCTGTTTTTT	CASSQKARGGELFF
TRBV10-2	NA	TRBJ2-1	NA	TGCGCCAGCAGTCATACTGTAGCCCGACCCTACAATGAGCAGTTCTTC	CASSHTVARPYNEQFF
TRBV7-8	NA	TRBJ1-5	NA	TGTGCCAGCAGCCGAGACAATAGCAATCAGCCCCAGCATTTT	CASSRDNSNQPQHF
TRBV7-3	once	TRBJ2-1	TRBD2	TGTGCCAGCAGCTTAAATGCCGGGAGGGCCTACAATGAGCAGTTCTTC	CASSLNAGRAYNEQFF
TRBV6-5	NA	TRBJ2-1	TRBD2	TGTGCCAGCAGTAGCGGGACTAGCAATGAGCAGTTCTTC	CASSSGTSNEQFF
TRBV9	NA	TRBJ1-3	NA	TGTGCCAGCAGCGTACGCCCGGGAGGCCCGGGAGGAAACACCATATATTTT	CASSVRPGGPGGNTIYF
TRBV5-1	NA	TRBJ2-1	TRBD1	TGCGCCAGCAGCGGGACAGGCGATAATGAGCAGTTCTTC	CASSGTGDNEQFF
TRBV13	NA	TRBJ1-1	TRBD1	TGTGCCAGCAGCAGCCGGGACAGAGTTAACACTGAAGCTTTCTTT	CASSSRDRVNTEAFF
TRBV7-2	NA	TRBJ2-7	NA	TGTGCCAGCAGCTTGGGGCCGTGGGGTCCCTACGAGCAGTACTTT	CASSLGPWGPYEQYF
TRBV28	NA	TRBJ2-7	TRBD2	TGTGCCAGCAGTTTTTGGCTAGCGGGAGGCAAAGAGCAGTACTTC	CASSFWLAGGKEQYF
TRBV7-9	once	TRBJ2-5	NA	TGTGCCAGCAGCCCGGTTATAGCCGGAGAGACCCAGTACTTC	CASSPVIAGETQYF
TRBV4-1	NA	TRBJ1-3	TRBD1	TGCGCCAGCAGCCACGATCCGCTCAGGGGGCGCTCTGGAAACACCATATATTTT	CASSHDPLRGRSGNTIYF